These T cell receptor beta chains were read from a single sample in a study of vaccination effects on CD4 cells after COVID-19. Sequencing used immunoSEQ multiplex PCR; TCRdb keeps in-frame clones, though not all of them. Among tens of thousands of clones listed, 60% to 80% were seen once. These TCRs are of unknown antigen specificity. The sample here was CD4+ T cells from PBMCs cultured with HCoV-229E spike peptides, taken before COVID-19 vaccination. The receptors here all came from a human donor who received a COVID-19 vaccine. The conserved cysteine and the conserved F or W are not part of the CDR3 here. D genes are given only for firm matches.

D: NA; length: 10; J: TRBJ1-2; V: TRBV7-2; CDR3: ASSPVRYGYT
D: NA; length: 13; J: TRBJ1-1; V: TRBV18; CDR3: ASSYGRTGGAEAF
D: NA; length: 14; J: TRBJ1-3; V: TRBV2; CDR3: ASSSQGSSSGNTIY
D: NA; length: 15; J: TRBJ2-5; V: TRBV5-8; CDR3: ASPISPTRVFKETQY
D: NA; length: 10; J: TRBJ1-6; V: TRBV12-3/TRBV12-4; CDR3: ASSEEYSPLH
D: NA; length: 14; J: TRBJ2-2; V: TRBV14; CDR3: ASSQVRAGNTGELF
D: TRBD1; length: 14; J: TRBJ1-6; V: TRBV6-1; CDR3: ASSERQGTFNSPLH
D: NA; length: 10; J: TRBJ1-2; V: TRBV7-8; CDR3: ASSPPQGGYT
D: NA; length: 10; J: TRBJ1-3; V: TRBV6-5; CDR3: ASGASGNTIY
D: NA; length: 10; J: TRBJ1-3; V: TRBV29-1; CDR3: SVPAPGNTIY
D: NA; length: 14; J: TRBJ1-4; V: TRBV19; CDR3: ASSWGSRATNEKLF
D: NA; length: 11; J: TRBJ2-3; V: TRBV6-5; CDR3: ARGESGKDTQY
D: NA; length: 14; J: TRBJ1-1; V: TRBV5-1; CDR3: ASSPGPGFVDTEAF
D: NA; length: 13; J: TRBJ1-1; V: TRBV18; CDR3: ASSPPQGPGAEAF
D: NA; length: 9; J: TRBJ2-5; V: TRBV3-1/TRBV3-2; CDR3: ASSHQETQY
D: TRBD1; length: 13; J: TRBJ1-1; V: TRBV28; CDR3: ASSLARQGRVGAF
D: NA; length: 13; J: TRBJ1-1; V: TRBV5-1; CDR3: ASSLFGGVNTEAF
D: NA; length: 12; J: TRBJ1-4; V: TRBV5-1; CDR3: ASKIGNANEKLF
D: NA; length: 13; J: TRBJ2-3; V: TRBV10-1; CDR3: ASSVVQDGRNTQY
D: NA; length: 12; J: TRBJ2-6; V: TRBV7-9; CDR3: ASSLSTGANVLT
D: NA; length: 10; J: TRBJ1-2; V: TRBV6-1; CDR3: ASSAGLYGYT
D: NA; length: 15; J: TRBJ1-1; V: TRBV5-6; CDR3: ASSSFKTVPTIPEAF
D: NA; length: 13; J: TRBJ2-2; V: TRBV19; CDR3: ASSSVGRDTGELF
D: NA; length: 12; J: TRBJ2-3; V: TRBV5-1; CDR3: ASSPQISTDTQY